Shown below are 24 T cell receptor beta chains from a single sample sequenced in a study of T cell responses to AZD1222 COVID-19 vaccine. The assay was immunoSEQ multiplex PCR, and TCRdb's table has in-frame clones only and misses some. The repertoire holds about 99,000 clones, with roughly 92% as singletons. Source: peripheral blood, taken on day 0 of AZD1222 vaccination. The receptors stem from an adult in good health.

The rearrangement links TRBV7-2 to TRBJ2-3; the D gene could be TRBD1 or TRBD2 (7 bases each). The V end was cut by 3 bases, the J end by 3 bases, with 13 bases between. The CDR3 has 15 amino acids. Germline-derived CDR1 and CDR2 are SGHTA and FQGNSA. The CDR3 region is CASSFTGEGTDTQYF. As DNA, the CDR3 is TGTGCCAGCAGCTTCACAGGGGAGGGAACAGATACGCAGTATTTT.

This clone was found once. The chain is built from TRBV3-1 (or the pseudogene TRBV3-2) and TRBJ2-7; D is perhaps TRBD1 (6 bases). This CDR3 has 14 amino acids. V was shortened by 4 bases and J by 7 bases, with 17 bases between the two germline ends. Germline CDR1 and CDR2: LGHDT and YNNKEL (reference sequence). The CDR3 region is CASSPGTLGLEQYF. DNA for the CDR3: TGTGCCAGCAGCCCCGGGACATTGGGGCTGGAGCAGTACTTC.

This clone was observed once. The rearrangement links TRBV25-1 to TRBJ2-7; 7 bases align to TRBD2. V gave up 10 bases and J gave up 1 base; unmatched junction bases: 19. Germline lookup yields CDR1 MGHDK and CDR2 SYGVNS. The CDR3 loop spans 17 amino acids. The DNA of the CDR3 is TGTGCCACCGCTACCAAACCCTTTCGCGGGAGTTCCTACGAGCAGTACTTC. Protein: CATATKPFRGSSYEQYF.

This clone was picked up a small number of times. V gene TRBV28 combines with J gene TRBJ1-3, with unresolved D. Trimming cost V 0 bases and J 0 bases, with 18 bases left between them. Germline V lookup: CDR1 MDHEN, CDR2 SYDVKM. This CDR3 has 19 residues. The chain's CDR3 is CASSLWHGSHKSSGNTIYF. The CDR3 DNA reads TGTGCCAGCAGTTTATGGCATGGCTCTCACAAGTCCTCTGGAAACACCATATATTTT.

The chain has TRBV18 and TRBJ1-2, with 8 bases aligning to TRBD1. J gave up 4 bases and V 0 bases, and 4 bases lay outside the gene matches. The CDR3 runs 15 residues. Germline V CDR1 and CDR2: KGHSH, LQKENI. In nucleotides, the CDR3 is TGTGCCAGCTCACCACCCGGACAGGGCAGCTATGGCTACACCTTC. Translating it yields CASSPPGQGSYGYTF.

The chain joins TRBV12-2 to TRBJ1-1; TRBD1 reflects the table's D call only, with no check against the DNA. TRBV12-2 counts as a pseudogene. The CDR3 totals 15 residues. Here the CDR3 DNA reads TGTGCAAGTCACCATTGCAGGGGGAGAGTCGCTGAAGCTTTCTTT. This translates into CASHHCRGRVAEAFF.

The count of this clone is one. The CDR3 reads CASDRIDTQYF. The CDR3 bases are TGTGCCAGCGATCGTATAGATACGCAGTATTTT. This chain links TRBV2 with TRBJ2-3; D unresolved. Germline CDR1 reads SNHLY; CDR2 reads FYNNEI. V was clipped by 8 bases and J by 5 bases, with 8 bases between them. The CDR3 runs 11 residues.

J is TRBJ2-3 and V is TRBV6-4; 12 bases are a match to TRBD2. The CDR3 totals 15 residues. V shed 4 bases, J shed 1 base, and the junction held 0 bases outside the gene matches. The V gene's germline CDR1 is MRHNA and CDR2 SNTAGT. CDR3 nucleotide sequence: TGTGCCAGCAGTGGGACTAGCGGGGGCACAGATACGCAGTATTTT. It codes for CASSGTSGGTDTQYF.

The chain recombines TRBV7-2 with TRBJ2-1; TRBD1 matches 8 bases. Germline loops: CDR1 SGHTA, CDR2 FQGNSA. The CDR3 sequence is 15 residues long. With V trimmed by 5 bases and J by 4 bases, 7 bases remained unmatched. The chain's CDR3 is CASSPGQGKYNEQFF. In DNA, the CDR3 is TGTGCCAGCAGCCCCGGACAGGGAAAATACAATGAGCAGTTCTTC.

The rearrangement joins TRBV6-4 to TRBJ2-1, with 12 bases matching TRBD2. V trimming: 4 bases; J trimming: 8 bases; junction bases outside the gene matches: 6. The germline V gene encodes CDR1 MRHNA and CDR2 SNTAGT. CDR3 size: 15 residues. The CDR3 DNA follows: TGTGCCAGCAGTGTTGAGACTAGCGGGAGCCATGAGCAGTTCTTC. It specifies CASSVETSGSHEQFF.

This sequence joins TRBV2 and TRBJ1-5; the D gene is possibly TRBD1 (5 bases). This CDR3 has 13 amino acids. V lost 10 bases to trimming and J lost 0 bases, with 10 bases between them. CDR1 and CDR2 from the germline V gene are SNHLY and FYNNEI. CDR3 protein: CATATASNQPQHF. The CDR3 nucleotides are TGTGCCACCGCGACAGCTAGCAATCAGCCCCAGCATTTT.

V usage is TRBV11-3 and J usage is TRBJ2-1; TRBD2 agrees at 7 bases. The CDR3 consists of 14 residues. The germline V gene has CDR1 SGHNT and CDR2 YENEEA. Trimming took 1 base from V and 5 from J; bases not matched to a gene: 2. This chain's CDR3 is CASSLGRGNNEQFF. Here the CDR3 DNA reads TGTGCCAGCAGCTTAGGGCGGGGGAACAATGAGCAGTTCTTC.

V is TRBV19 and J is TRBJ1-5; D gene unclear. This CDR3 spans 16 amino acids. The V end lost 1 base, the J end lost 2 bases, and 12 bases lay between the germline ends. Germline CDR1 LNHDA, CDR2 SQIVND (reference sequence). The CDR3 loop is CASSIGLTLGNQPQHF. In nucleotides, the CDR3 is TGTGCCAGTAGTATAGGGCTGACGCTGGGCAATCAGCCCCAGCATTTT.

V and J are TRBV6-1 and TRBJ1-5, with a weak D call TRBD1 (6 bases). The germline V and J ends were trimmed by 2 bases and 4 bases, with 12 bases remaining between them. The CDR3 totals 15 residues. Germline V lookup: CDR1 MNHNS, CDR2 SASEGT. CDR3 sequence (DNA): TGTGCCAGCAGTGAAAATCGGGGGCGGAATCAGCCCCAGCATTTT. This codes for CASSENRGRNQPQHF.

This chain joins TRBV9 and TRBJ2-3; TRBD2 matches at 7 bases. Germline CDR1 is SGDLS and CDR2 is YYNGEE. After removal of 3 bases from V and 1 base from J, the junction contained 8 bases not matched to a gene. The CDR3 runs to 16 residues. In nucleotides, the CDR3 is TGTGCCAGCAGCGAGTCCGAGCTAGCGGGCACAGATACGCAGTATTTT. It is translated as CASSESELAGTDTQYF.

This clone was counted a single time. The chain has TRBV12-3 or TRBV12-4 and TRBJ2-7; no firm D call. The CDR3 loop spans 11 amino acids. The V gene lost 3 bases and the J gene lost 2 bases, with 2 bases spanning the gap. The CDR3 is CASSFAYEQYF. For the CDR3, the DNA is TGTGCCAGCAGTTTTGCCTACGAGCAGTACTTC.

The chain carries TRBV3-1 (or the pseudogene TRBV3-2) and TRBJ2-7; 12 bases fit TRBD1. The germline gives CDR1 LGHDT, CDR2 YNNKEL (reference sequence). Trimming at V came to 3 bases and at J to 8 bases, leaving 11 bases not matched to a gene. This CDR3 is 16 amino acids long. CDR3 protein: CASSQDSGQGAWKQYF. CDR3 sequence (DNA): TGTGCCAGCAGCCAGGATTCGGGACAGGGGGCGTGGAAGCAGTACTTC.

The chain employs TRBV4-1 and TRBJ1-5; 7 nucleotides agree with TRBD1. The length of the CDR3 is 17 residues. In germline, CDR1 is MGHRA, CDR2 YSYEKL. V lost 4 bases, J lost 7 bases, and 16 bases stayed unmatched. The CDR3 nucleotides read TGCGCCAGCAGCCGAATGGGGGGACAGATAGGAGCCCAGCCCCAGCATTTT. It encodes CASSRMGGQIGAQPQHF.

This clone was picked up one time. This sequence joins TRBV19 and TRBJ2-7; 10 bases map to TRBD1. The CDR3 length is 15 residues. Unmatched junction bases numbered 4, after V lost 5 bases and J lost 0 bases. Germline CDR1 LNHDA, CDR2 SQIVND (reference sequence). CDR3 nucleotides: TGTGCCAGTAGTCCTTGGACAGGGGGCTCCTACGAGCAGTACTTC. The encoded protein is CASSPWTGGSYEQYF.

The V gene is TRBV7-6, the J gene TRBJ2-7, with D tentatively TRBD1 (5 bases). Germline loops: CDR1 SGHVS, CDR2 FNYEAQ. This CDR3 region has 15 residues. Trimming left V 5 bases short and J 0 bases short, with 14 bases between. The CDR3 sequence: CASSRAWGSSYEQYF. The CDR3 nucleotides are TGTGCCAGCAGCCGCGCCTGGGGCAGCTCCTACGAGCAGTACTTC. The full variable domain, completed using reference TRBV7-6 and TRBJ2-7, is GAGVSQSPRYKVTKRGQDVALRCDPISGHVSLYWYRQALGQGPEFLTYFNYEAQQDKSGLPNDRFSAERPEGSISTLTIQRTEQRDSAMYRCASSRAWGSSYEQYFGPGTRLTVT.

This clone appeared once. The chain has TRBV2 and TRBJ2-5; D is ambiguous. This CDR3 region has 11 residues. Germline V gives CDR1 SNHLY, CDR2 FYNNEI. V shed 7 bases and J shed 2 bases, with 5 bases lying between them. The CDR3 sequence is CASNPQETQYF. As DNA, the CDR3 is TGTGCCAGCAACCCACAAGAGACCCAGTACTTC.

The V gene is TRBV19, the J gene TRBJ2-3; D ambiguous. V was trimmed by 6 bases and J by 1 base, leaving 20 bases between them. CDR3 length equals 17 residues. The germline V gene encodes CDR1 LNHDA and CDR2 SQIVND (reference sequence). DNA for the CDR3: TGTGCCAGTAGCACGAGTAACAACCGCTTGGGCACAGATACGCAGTATTTT. Its protein product is CASSTSNNRLGTDTQYF.

The rearrangement uses TRBV19 and TRBJ2-1, with D maybe TRBD2 (6 bases). This CDR3 has 19 residues. The V gene's germline CDR1 is LNHDA and CDR2 SQIVND (reference sequence). V was trimmed by 0 bases and J by 0 bases, leaving 18 bases between them. CDR3: CASSIETGTPMSSYNEQFF. The DNA for the CDR3 is TGTGCCAGTAGTATAGAAACCGGGACTCCGATGAGCTCCTACAATGAGCAGTTCTTC.

This chain links TRBV2 with TRBJ1-4; no reliable D call. The V gene's germline CDR1 is SNHLY and CDR2 FYNNEI. V gave up 4 bases and J gave up 10 bases, with 7 bases separating them. The CDR3 has 11 amino acids. As DNA, the CDR3 is TGTGCCAGCAGTGCCCTGTCAAAACTGTTTTTT. Its translation is CASSALSKLFF. Based on the CDR3 plus reference TRBV2 and TRBJ1-4, the full variable domain is EPEVTQTPSHQVTQMGQEVILRCVPISNHLYFYWYRQILGQKVEFLVSFYNNEISEKSEIFDDQFSVERPDGSNFTLKIRSTKLEDSAMYFCASSALSKLFFGSGTQLSVL.